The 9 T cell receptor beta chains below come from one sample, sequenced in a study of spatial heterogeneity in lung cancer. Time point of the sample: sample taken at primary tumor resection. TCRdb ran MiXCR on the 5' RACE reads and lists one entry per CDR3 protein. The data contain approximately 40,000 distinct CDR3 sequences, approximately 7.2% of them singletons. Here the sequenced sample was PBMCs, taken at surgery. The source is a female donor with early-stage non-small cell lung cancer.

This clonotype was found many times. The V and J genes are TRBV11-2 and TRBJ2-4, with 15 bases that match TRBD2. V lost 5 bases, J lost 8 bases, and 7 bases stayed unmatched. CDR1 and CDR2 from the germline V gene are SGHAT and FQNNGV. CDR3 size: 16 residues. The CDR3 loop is CASSLWTSGGAHIQYF. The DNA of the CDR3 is TGTGCCAGCAGCCTCTGGACTAGCGGGGGGGCCCACATTCAGTACTTC.

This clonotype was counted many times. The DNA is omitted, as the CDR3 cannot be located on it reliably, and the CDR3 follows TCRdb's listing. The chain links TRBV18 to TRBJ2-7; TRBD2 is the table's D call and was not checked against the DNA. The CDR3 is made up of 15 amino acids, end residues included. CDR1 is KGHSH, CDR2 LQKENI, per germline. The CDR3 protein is CASSPLRASSYEQYF.

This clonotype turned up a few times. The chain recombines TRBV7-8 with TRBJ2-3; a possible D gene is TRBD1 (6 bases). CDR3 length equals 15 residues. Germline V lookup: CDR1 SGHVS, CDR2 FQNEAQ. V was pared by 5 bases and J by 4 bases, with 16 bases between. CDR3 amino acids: CASSLIGEGADTQYF. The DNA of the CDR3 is TGTGCCAGCAGCCTTATTGGTGAGGGGGCAGATACGCAGTATTTT.

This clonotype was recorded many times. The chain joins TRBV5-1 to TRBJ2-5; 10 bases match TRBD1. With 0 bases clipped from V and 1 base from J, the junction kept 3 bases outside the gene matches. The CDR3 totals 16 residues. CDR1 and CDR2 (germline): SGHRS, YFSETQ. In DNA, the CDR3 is TGCGCCAGCAGCTTGGGACAGGGGGCACCCCAAGAGACCCAGTACTTC. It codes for CASSLGQGAPQETQYF.

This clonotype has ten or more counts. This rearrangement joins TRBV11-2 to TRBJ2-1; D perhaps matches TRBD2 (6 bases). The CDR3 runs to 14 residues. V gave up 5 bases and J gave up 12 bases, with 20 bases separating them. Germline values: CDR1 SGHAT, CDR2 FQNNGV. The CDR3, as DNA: TGTGCCAGCAGCCCAGAGGTAGGGCGGGGCTGGCAGTTCTTC. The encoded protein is CASSPEVGRGWQFF.

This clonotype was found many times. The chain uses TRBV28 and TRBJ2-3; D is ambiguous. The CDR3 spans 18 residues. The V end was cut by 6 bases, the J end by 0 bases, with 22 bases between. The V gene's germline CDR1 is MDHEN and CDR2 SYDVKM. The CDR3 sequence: CASSSGRLFDASTDTQYF. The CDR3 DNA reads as TGTGCCAGCAGCTCGGGCCGTCTTTTCGACGCTAGCACAGATACGCAGTATTTT.

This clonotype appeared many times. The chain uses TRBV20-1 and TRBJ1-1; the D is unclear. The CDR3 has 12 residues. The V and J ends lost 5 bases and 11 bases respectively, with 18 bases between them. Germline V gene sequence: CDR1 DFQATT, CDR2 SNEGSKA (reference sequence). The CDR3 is CSAPPVRARAFF. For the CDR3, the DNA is TGCAGTGCTCCTCCTGTGAGGGCTAGGGCTTTCTTT.

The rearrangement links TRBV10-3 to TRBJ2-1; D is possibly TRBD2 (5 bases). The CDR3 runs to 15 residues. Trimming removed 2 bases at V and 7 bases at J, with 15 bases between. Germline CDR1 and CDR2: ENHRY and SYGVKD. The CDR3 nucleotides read TGTGCCATCAGTGAGGCCAGCGGTCTGACTAATGAGCAGTTCTTC. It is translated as CAISEASGLTNEQFF.

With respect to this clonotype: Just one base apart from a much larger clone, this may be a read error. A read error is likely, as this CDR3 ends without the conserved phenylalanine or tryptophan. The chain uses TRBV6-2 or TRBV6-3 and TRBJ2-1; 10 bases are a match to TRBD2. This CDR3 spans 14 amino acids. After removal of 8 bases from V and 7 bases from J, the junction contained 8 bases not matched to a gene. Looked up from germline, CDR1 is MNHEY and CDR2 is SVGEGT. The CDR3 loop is CASSASGSGNEQFS. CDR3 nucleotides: TGTGCCAGCTCCGCTAGCGGGAGTGGGAATGAGCAGTTCTCC.